This TCR beta chain was profiled in a study of T-cell memory formation after mild COVID-19. V lost 7 bases and J 4 bases, leaving 13 bases between the germline ends. The CDR3 totals 13 residues. The germline V gene encodes CDR1 SEHNR and CDR2 FQNEAQ (reference sequence). TCRdb passed the 5' RACE reads through MiXCR, listing each CDR3 protein once. The sample contains approximately 150,000 distinct CDR3 sequences, around 5.8% of which appear only once. The sample taken for sequencing was PBMCs or a T cell subset sorted from them (not recorded which). The receptor's source is an adult woman who had mild COVID-19 (a few samples of this study predate the infection). Cell type and time point are not known. This chain uses TRBV7-9 with TRBJ1-2; TRBD1 is a possible D gene (5 bases). The CDR3 DNA follows: TGTGCCAGCAACGGAGATCAGGGCTATGGCTACACCTTC. It yields the protein CASNGDQGYGYTF.